This T cell receptor (beta chain) came from a study of tumor-infiltrating lymphocytes in primary liver carcinoma. Scientists recovered RNA and DNA together from approximately 20-30 mg of unsorted bulk tissue. From roughly 500 ng total RNA, TCR beta cDNA was generated with a primer in the constant region. A slightly modified ARM-PCR protocol with three nested multiplex PCR rounds produced these TCR beta libraries. A C-beta reverse primer was combined with TRBV1-TRBV30 forward primers in the first two PCR rounds, and each round had 10 cycles. TCRdb used MiXCR to reprocess the multiplex PCR reads, holding one entry per CDR3 protein. This table has 55,000 to 65,000 distinct CDR3 sequences, 70% to 85% appearing once. As concerns this clonotype: One end of the junction varies from germline; a read error may be responsible.

There are 17 residues in the CDR3. The germline V gene has CDR1 SGHAT and CDR2 FQNNGV. Input material: liver tumor tissue from sampling region 2. The sample's subset: tumor region T2, inferior pole. The chain joins TRBV11-2 to TRBJ2-1; 8 bases are a match to TRBD2. The receptor was derived from a man between 40 and 49 years old with primary liver carcinoma and hepatitis B virus infection. The CDR3 sequence is CASSLDRGGRFYSEQFF. CDR3 DNA: TGTGCCAGCAGCTTAGATAGGGGCGGGAGGTTCTACAGTGAGCAGTTCTTC.